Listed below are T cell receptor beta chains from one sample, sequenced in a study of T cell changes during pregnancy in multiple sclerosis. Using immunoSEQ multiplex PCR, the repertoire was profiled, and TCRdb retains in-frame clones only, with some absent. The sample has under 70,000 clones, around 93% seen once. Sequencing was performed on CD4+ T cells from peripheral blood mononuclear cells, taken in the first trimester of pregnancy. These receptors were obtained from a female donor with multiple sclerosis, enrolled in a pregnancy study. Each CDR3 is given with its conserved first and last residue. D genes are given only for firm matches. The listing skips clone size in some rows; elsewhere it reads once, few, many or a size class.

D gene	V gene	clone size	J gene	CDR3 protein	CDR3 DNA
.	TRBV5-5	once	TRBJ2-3	CAWRRGGTDTQYF	TGTGCCTGGCGGCGGGGCGGCACAGATACGCAGTATTTT
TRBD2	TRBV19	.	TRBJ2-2	CASSVARLGLADTGELFF	TGTGCCAGTAGTGTAGCAAGGTTAGGACTAGCGGACACCGGGGAGCTGTTTTTT
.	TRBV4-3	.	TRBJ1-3	CASSQLPGRLNTIYF	TGCGCCAGCAGCCAACTCCCCGGGAGGTTAAACACCATATATTTT
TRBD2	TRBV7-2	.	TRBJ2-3	CASSWTSGVGDTQYF	TGTGCCAGCAGCTGGACTAGCGGGGTCGGGGATACGCAGTATTTT
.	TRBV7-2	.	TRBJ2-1	CASSFIVSEQFF	TGTGCCAGCAGCTTCATAGTGTCTGAGCAGTTCTTC
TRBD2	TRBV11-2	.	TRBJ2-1	CASSGAGAPLNEQFF	TGTGCCAGCAGCGGAGCGGGGGCCCCTCTTAATGAGCAGTTCTTC
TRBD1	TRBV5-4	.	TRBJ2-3	CASSLQGAQGEDTQYF	TGTGCCAGCAGCCTACAGGGTGCCCAGGGGGAGGATACGCAGTATTTT
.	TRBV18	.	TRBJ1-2	CASSPQRVVDRGYTF	TGTGCCAGCTCACCACAGAGGGTCGTAGATAGAGGCTACACCTTC
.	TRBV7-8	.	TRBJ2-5	CASSLAAQETQYF	TGTGCCAGCAGCTTAGCGGCCCAAGAGACCCAGTACTTC
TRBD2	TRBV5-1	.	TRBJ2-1	CASSLGGAGGPYNEQFF	TGCGCCAGCAGCTTGGGGGGAGCGGGGGGGCCTTACAATGAGCAGTTCTTC
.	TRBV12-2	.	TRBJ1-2	CASRPDRVVYGYTF	TGTGCAAGTCGCCCGGACAGGGTGGTATATGGCTACACCTTC
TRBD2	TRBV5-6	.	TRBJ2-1	CASSFGRGGLNEQFF	TGTGCCAGCAGCTTTGGGCGGGGGGGCCTAAATGAGCAGTTCTTC
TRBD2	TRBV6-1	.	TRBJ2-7	CASRNSGGNSYEQYF	TGTGCCAGCAGGAATAGCGGGGGCAACTCCTACGAGCAGTACTTC
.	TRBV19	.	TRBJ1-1	CASSIQGMANTEAFF	TGTGCCAGTAGTATCCAGGGGATGGCGAACACTGAAGCTTTCTTT
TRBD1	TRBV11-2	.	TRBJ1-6	CASSLDRAGSPLHF	TGTGCCAGCAGTTTGGACAGGGCGGGTTCACCCCTCCACTTT
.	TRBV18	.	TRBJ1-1	CASSPQANTEAFF	TGTGCCAGCTCACCTCAGGCGAACACTGAAGCTTTCTTT
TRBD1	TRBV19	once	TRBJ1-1	CASTTTGGKESEAFF	TGTGCCAGTACCACGACAGGGGGTAAAGAATCTGAAGCTTTCTTT
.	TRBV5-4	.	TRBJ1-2	CASSLMGRGGYTF	TGTGCCAGCAGCTTAATGGGGAGGGGTGGCTACACCTTC
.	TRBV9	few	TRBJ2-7	CASSVDRVFDEQYF	TGTGCCAGCAGCGTAGACAGGGTGTTCGACGAGCAGTACTTC
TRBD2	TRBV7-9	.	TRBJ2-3	CASSLGGLAGVVDTQYF	TGTGCCAGCAGCCTGGGTGGTCTAGCGGGGGTTGTGGATACGCAGTATTTT
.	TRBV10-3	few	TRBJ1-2	CAISDGQRANYGYTF	TGTGCCATCAGTGATGGGCAGAGAGCTAACTATGGCTACACCTTC
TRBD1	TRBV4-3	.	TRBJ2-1	CASSKRFWGPGTGGVGNEQFF	TGCGCCAGCAGCAAGAGATTCTGGGGCCCCGGGACAGGGGGGGTGGGGAATGAGCAGTTCTTC
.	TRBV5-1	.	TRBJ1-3	CASSLEGPRDTIYF	TGCGCCAGCAGCTTGGAGGGGCCACGGGACACCATATATTTT
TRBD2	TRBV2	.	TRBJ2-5	CASSPSGEETQYF	TGTGCCAGCAGTCCTAGCGGGGAAGAGACCCAGTACTTC
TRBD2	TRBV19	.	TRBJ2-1	CASSTSGGTSNEQFF	TGTGCCAGTAGTACTAGCGGGGGGACGAGTAATGAGCAGTTCTTC
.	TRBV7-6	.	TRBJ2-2	CASSPQETGELFF	TGTGCCAGCAGCCCCCAGGAAACCGGGGAGCTGTTTTTT
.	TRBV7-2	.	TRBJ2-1	CASSLGAYNEQFF	TGTGCCAGCAGCTTAGGCGCCTACAATGAGCAGTTCTTC
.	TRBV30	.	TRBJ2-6	CAWASGSASGANVLTF	TGTGCCTGGGCTAGTGGGTCGGCCTCTGGGGCCAACGTCCTGACTTTC
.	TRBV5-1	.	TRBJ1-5	CASSPRGLQGTEQPQHF	TGCGCCAGCAGCCCGCGGGGGCTACAGGGTACGGAACAGCCCCAGCATTTT
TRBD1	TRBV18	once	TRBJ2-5	CASSPDRTGGRETQYF	TGTGCCAGCTCACCAGATCGGACAGGGGGCCGGGAGACCCAGTACTTC
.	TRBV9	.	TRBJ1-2	CASSVGRGPFYGYTF	TGTGCCAGCAGCGTAGGCAGGGGCCCATTCTATGGCTACACCTTC
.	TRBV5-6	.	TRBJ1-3	CASSSLGNTIYF	TGTGCCAGCAGCAGCCTTGGAAACACCATATATTTT
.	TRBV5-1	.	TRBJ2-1	CASSLREMENNEQFF	TGCGCCAGCAGCTTAAGGGAGATGGAAAACAATGAGCAGTTCTTC
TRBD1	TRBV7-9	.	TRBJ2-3	CASSTTLGQGLGTDTQYF	TGTGCCAGCAGCACAACACTAGGACAGGGATTGGGCACAGATACGCAGTATTTT
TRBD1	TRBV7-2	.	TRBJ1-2	CASSLASGQGVQTF	TGTGCCAGCAGCTTAGCGTCAGGACAGGGGGTTCAAACCTTC
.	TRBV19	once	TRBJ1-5	CASTESNSNQPQHF	TGTGCCAGTACTGAGAGCAATAGCAATCAGCCCCAGCATTTT
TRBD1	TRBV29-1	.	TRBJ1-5	CSVSQGAQNQPQHF	TGCAGCGTATCACAGGGGGCACAGAATCAGCCCCAGCATTTT
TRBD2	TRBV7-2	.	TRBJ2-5	CASSGLPGLAGVETQYF	TGTGCCAGCAGCGGACTACCGGGACTAGCGGGGGTGGAGACCCAGTACTTC
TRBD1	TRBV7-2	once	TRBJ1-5	CASSTTGDWQPQHF	TGTGCCAGCAGCACGACAGGGGATTGGCAGCCCCAGCATTTT
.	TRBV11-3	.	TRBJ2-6	CASSLGTKISGANVLTF	TGTGCCAGCAGCTTAGGGACAAAAATCTCTGGGGCCAACGTCCTGACTTTC
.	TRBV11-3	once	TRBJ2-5	CASSLDGGRETQYF	TGTGCCAGCAGCTTAGACGGGGGACGGGAGACCCAGTACTTC
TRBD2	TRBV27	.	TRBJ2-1	CASSSVAGGNNEQFF	TGTGCCAGCAGTTCGGTTGCGGGGGGGAACAATGAGCAGTTCTTC
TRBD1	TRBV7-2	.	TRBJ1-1	CASSSQTGVFFSEAFF	TGTGCCAGCAGCTCGCAGACAGGGGTCTTTTTCTCTGAAGCTTTCTTT
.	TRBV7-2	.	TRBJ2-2	CASSLRTGSTGELFF	TGTGCCAGCAGCTTAAGGACGGGGAGCACCGGGGAGCTGTTTTTT
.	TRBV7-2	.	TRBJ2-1	CASSFNRVDGEQFF	TGTGCCAGCAGCTTTAACAGGGTCGACGGTGAGCAGTTCTTC
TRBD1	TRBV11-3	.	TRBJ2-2	CASSPTQGATGELFF	TGTGCCAGCAGCCCCACACAGGGGGCCACCGGGGAGCTGTTTTTT
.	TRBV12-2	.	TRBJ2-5	CASRLGGLGAQYQETQYF	TGTGCAAGTCGCTTAGGGGGCTTGGGCGCCCAATATCAAGAGACCCAGTACTTC
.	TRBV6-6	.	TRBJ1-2	CASSMVQANYGYTF	TGTGCCAGCAGCATGGTACAGGCAAACTATGGCTACACCTTC
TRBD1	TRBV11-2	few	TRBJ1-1	CASSLPGGRSTEAFF	TGTGCCAGCAGCTTACCAGGGGGCAGGTCCACTGAAGCTTTCTTT
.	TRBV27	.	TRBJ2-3	CASSPLGGSSTDTQYF	TGTGCCAGCAGTCCCCTTGGCGGGTCTAGCACAGATACGCAGTATTTT
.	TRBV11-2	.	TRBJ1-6	CASSLGAGESPLHF	TGTGCCAGCAGCTTAGGGGCAGGGGAATCACCCCTCCACTTT